This T cell receptor beta chain was sequenced for a study of molecular identifiers for immune sequencing clone quantification. This CDR3 region has 14 residues. With 3 bases removed from V and 6 bases from J, the gap between germline ends came to 11 bases. CDR1 and CDR2 from the germline V gene are SEHNR and FQNEAQ (reference sequence). Bulk TCR library preparation followed previously described methods with listed TCR primers. TCRdb itself ran the PCR reads through MiXCR, one entry per CDR3 protein. The table includes approximately 670,000 distinct CDR3 sequences, 20% detected once. Findings and limits, study-wide: Reportedly, one cell's Jurkat TCR RNA was detected within 1,100,000 naive CD8 cells.

This clonotype was counted at least ten times. What it binds is not known. The chain joins TRBV7-9 to TRBJ1-4; the D is unclear. This TCR came from a human donor in good health. Some libraries in this study had Jurkat cell RNA spiked in. The sample taken for sequencing was naive CD8+ T cells from blood, with Jurkat cell RNA spiked in. Subset denoted: FACS-sorted CD8+CD4-CCR7+CD45RA+ naive T cells. The DNA of the CDR3 is TGTGCCAGCAGCTTTGTGGGCGTCGATGAAAAACTGTTTTTT. Protein: CASSFVGVDEKLFF.